This TCR beta chain derives from a study of T cells in Graves' hyperthyroidism and ophthalmopathy. Diagnosing involved the use of clinical symptoms, serum thyroxine and TRAb, thyroid ultrasound and orbital computed tomography. Amplification targeted TCR beta CDR3 regions from RNA transcripts. HTBI primers were used for first-round RT-PCR of the TCR CDR3. MiXCR, run by TCRdb on the multiplex PCR reads, gives a single entry per CDR3 protein. This table has around 440,000 distinct CDR3 sequences, 15% to 18% appearing once. The TCR sequence derives from a woman aged 18 to 35 with Graves' hyperthyroidism. Material: blood.

The chain's CDR3 is CASTYPTPETQYF. Written as DNA, the CDR3 is TGTGCCAGCACCTACCCGACGCCCGAGACCCAGTACTTC. The chain recombines TRBV6-2 or TRBV6-3 with TRBJ2-5; the D is unclear. Trimming shortened V by 7 bases and J by 5 bases, and 14 bases separated the two germline ends. This CDR3 comprises 13 residues. From germline, CDR1 is MNHEY and CDR2 SVGEGT.